This TCR beta chain was sequenced in a study of radiotherapy plus CTLA-4 blockade in lung cancer. Findings of the study overall: Tumor-derived TCR clones expanded in blood after radiotherapy plus ipilimumab.

The method was immunoSEQ multiplex PCR; TCRdb's version includes in-frame clones alone and lacks a portion of them. The sample yields 100,000 to 150,000 clones, approximately 90% seen once. Notes on this clone: What it binds is unknown.

This CDR3 region has 13 residues. Germline CDR1 is SGHNT and CDR2 is YENEEA. V was trimmed by 4 bases and J by 7 bases, leaving 11 bases between them. The TCR originated in a human donor with non-small cell lung cancer that progressed on radiotherapy plus ipilimumab. V gene TRBV11-3 combines with J gene TRBJ2-1; D perhaps matches TRBD1 (6 bases). This specimen consisted of peripheral blood, obtained from a patient treated with radiotherapy plus ipilimumab. The CDR3: CASSSPDRNEQFF. The DNA for the CDR3 is TGTGCCAGCAGCTCCCCGGACAGAAATGAGCAGTTCTTC.